This T cell receptor (beta chain) appears in the sequencing data of a study of cytomegalovirus exposure and HLA in healthy donors (dated by TCRdb to the late 2010s). Background on the whole study: An earlier analysis of 587 of the donors reported 276 Gb of sequence data and around 100 million unique TCR beta sequences obtained from about 179 million T cells. Besides the first cohort of hundreds of subjects, a separate validation cohort made up of 120 different subjects was used. An earlier analysis of 587 of the donors used high-throughput TCR beta sequencing to judge whether each TCR beta V gene segment behaved as functional or pseudogenic. Across approximately 400 genotyped donors of the cohort, an average of approximately 240,000 unique TCR beta nucleotide sequences per donor were sequenced, and about a sixth of those sequences were non-productive. Donor age, sex, ethnicity and CMV serostatus were compiled together with the repertoire data. The aim of the study was to test whether cataloging public T cell receptors could identify signatures of past pathogen exposure. Around 330 gigabases of sequencing data and roughly 81 million unique TCR sequences made up an early release that covered roughly 670 HLA-typed donors. The number of donors typed differed by locus, with roughly 620-630 for A, B, C, DRB1 and DQB1, more than 500 for DQA1, over 600 for DPA1, and 450 to 480 for DPB1. Every repertoire in the discovery cohort had been generated on one and the same sequencing platform. Both class I and class II loci were covered by HLA typing, at four-digit resolution. A later genetic analysis used genome-wide SNP genotypes for about 60% of the 666 donors, treating that subset as a discovery cohort. Roughly five DR-DQ haplotypes were handled as single units for association and clustering, since linkage in the cohort was strong. In the later analysis, no new phenotypic data were used to find candidate immune exposures; instead, reliance was placed on TCR beta sequences and their occurrence across donors. The study profiled the T cell repertoires of around 700 subjects by immunosequencing and related them to cytomegalovirus serostatus. High-throughput TCR immunosequencing, statistical association of individual TCRs with disease status, and machine learning were combined to predict cytomegalovirus infection status. The genetic ancestry cluster associated with self-reported Caucasian donors included 81% of the 350 to 500 genotyped donors. To study patterns of TCR occurrence, a later analysis re-analyzed previously published TCR beta repertoires from several hundred donors and added high-resolution HLA genotyping.

What the study reported, not specific to this receptor: A further reported finding was that TCR beta sequences accurately predicted the HLA-A and HLA-B alleles for most subjects in the first cohort. Most TCR sequences were observed very rarely across donors, whereas some public TCRs were present in many individuals. Most CMV-associated TCR beta chains appeared to be HLA-restricted in a later analysis, and the HLA associations seemed to be driven largely by CMV exposure. Strong co-occurrence of HLA alleles, especially DR and DQ, made assigning TCR associations to individual alleles difficult. The presence/absence analyses assumed that sequencing depth was roughly uniform across donors, and that assumption may not be true. V-gene and J-gene trimming of TCR beta chains was associated with a missense DCLRE1C variant in a later genetic analysis, and the association was replicated in an independent cohort. The classifier was reported to diagnose cytomegalovirus status with high specificity and sensitivity in both the original cohort and the validation cohort. In a later analysis, several top co-occurrence clusters were reported to appear linked to parvovirus B19, influenza, CMV and Epstein-Barr virus. It was suggested by the authors that the approach could potentially be generalized to other disease states and immunological phenotypes. In the study, around 150 TCR beta chains were listed as associated with cytomegalovirus. In a later analysis, over 15,000 TCR beta sequences were associated with specific HLA alleles at a false discovery rate of 0.05. Because counts were too low, 15 to 20 rarely observed V segments, including chromosome 9 orphons, were left out of the earlier analysis of several hundred of the donors. A few of the identified cytomegalovirus-associated TCR beta chains were confirmed in vitro to be specific for cytomegalovirus antigens. Some IMGT-functional V segments, including TRBV6-2 and TRBV6-3, could not be told apart with the 87-base-pair reads, so those segments were excluded. The sequencing pipeline was judged likely to have produced a cluster of highly shared sequence variants as a technical artifact. A later analysis found that HLA-associated TCR beta chains were more clonally expanded and had lower generation probabilities than equally common non-associated chains. This cohort had only TCR beta chains sequenced, and the lack of alpha or paired-chain data limited which features could be detected. Correlated functional status among segregating V segments might be attributable to linkage disequilibrium, but an unknown experimental factor could not be ruled out. According to a later genetic analysis, donors in an Asian-associated ancestry cluster had fewer N-insertions in productive TCRs than the approximately 630-donor mean. For the cohort, immune exposure information was limited to CMV serostatus. A later analysis found that TCR association rates varied across HLA loci, with DRB1 alleles showing the most associated TCRs and HLA-C alleles the fewest. Because some donors lacked HLA typing at each locus, the association tests relied only on the typed subset. In an earlier analysis of under 600 of the donors, most TCR beta V segments were observed in productive rearrangements about 87% or about 30% of the time, broadly matching IMGT annotations.

Ends trimmed: V by 1 base, J by 3 bases; bases unmatched to a gene: 3. The germline V gene supplies CDR1 MNHNS and CDR2 SASEGT. The cysteine opens and the phenylalanine closes a CDR3 of 14 amino acids. Solely the CDR3 DNA is kept, with 42 bases framed from the first base. As for this clone: What this receptor recognizes is not known. The sample holds no much larger clone one base away, and base qualities are not on file.

The cohort consisted of 650 to 850 healthy bone marrow donors. Cohort members were all nominally healthy when sampled, although unrecorded immune exposures were likely present. The donor tested CMV seronegative and was one of the 352 seronegative cohort members. Every donor gave a peripheral blood sample, and the peripheral blood mononuclear cells from that sample were used for TCR beta sequencing. Genomic DNA extraction from the blood cell samples was performed with the Qiagen DNeasy Blood Extraction Kit. The protocol used for the library was the immunoSEQ multiplex PCR assay. For the multiplex PCR, a mixture combining 60 forward primers for TCR Vbeta segments and 13 reverse primers for TCR Jbeta segments was used. A multiplex PCR assay on genomic DNA amplified the CDR3 region of rearranged TCR beta genes. The Illumina HiSeq System was used to sequence the amplified TCR beta libraries as 87-base-pair reads. The source study handled its data this way. A later analysis counted about 80 million unique TCR beta chains across the 700 or so repertoires, and approximately 11 million of these chains were shared by at least two donors. Raw reads were error-corrected and collapsed into unique sequences by a nearest-neighbor algorithm in which closely related sequences were merged to remove PCR and sequencing errors. Alignment of CDR3 sequences to IMGT reference sequences was used to assign V, D and J gene segments. For a sequence to be retained, at least a six-nucleotide match to both a V gene segment and a J gene segment was required. A rearrangement counted as productive if the CDR3 had no stop codons and remained in frame with V and J, and every other rearrangement counted as non-productive. Following IMGT convention, CDR3 was defined as the stretch from the second conserved V-encoded cysteine up to the conserved J-encoded phenylalanine. The earlier analysis of roughly 590 of the donors excluded any sequence lacking an unambiguous match to a single V gene segment. An earlier analysis of about 600 of the donors called V segments functional above 56.7% productive rearrangements and segregating when the between-donor standard deviation exceeded 5%. A statistical classification framework was built to diagnose cytomegalovirus status from the catalog of TCR beta chain sequences. In a later analysis, TCR nucleotide sequences were compared against IMGT/GENE-DB human TR gene sequences so that V and J genes could be assigned. The TCRdist pipeline was used in a later analysis to assign CDR3 sequences and most-parsimonious VDJ recombination scenarios. In a later analysis, every TCR beta chain was defined by the combination of its CDR3 amino acid sequence and its V-gene family, and reads without a unique V-gene family were dropped. A later analysis removed roughly 590 highly shared, low-generation-probability nucleotide sequences to deal with suspected cross-contamination and a sequencing artifact. In a later analysis, a clonal expansion index for each public chain was calculated from normalized within-repertoire ranks of inferred template counts. In a later analysis, generation probabilities were computed with a VDJ recombination model fitted to out-of-frame rearrangements, and the resulting probabilities were checked against IGoR. Hypergeometric tests were used in a later analysis to score TCR-TCR, TCR-HLA and TCR-CMV co-occurrence, with a repertoire-size bias correction applied to the TCR pairs. False discovery rates were estimated in a later analysis by permuting HLA or CMV assignments 20 times. A later analysis grouped co-occurring TCRs with DBSCAN, adding TCRdist sequence similarity when clustering within HLA-allele-positive subsets. Repertoires with fewer than 30,000 or more than 120,000 public chains were left out of co-occurrence clustering, as were about five repertoires with anomalous nucleotide sharing. In TCRdb, the immuneACCESS table is reduced to in-frame sequences with V and J assigned. These tables do not hold every clone; where another copy was compared, an unresolved V gene accounts for under half, and the others remain unexplained. That table is the source of V, J and clone size, and D and trimming were worked out from the DNA. The sample records roughly 160,000 clones, 75% to 90% of which are singletons. 1% of the sample is held by the ten biggest clonotypes.

The chain is made from TRBV6-1 and TRBJ2-7; TRBD2 fits 7 bases in the junction. The clonotype was recovered from a boy younger than 10 in good health and CMV-seronegative. Sequencing was carried out using PBMCs. The CDR3 protein sequence reads: CASSEGGGSYEQYF. The nucleotide sequence reads TGTGCCAGCAGTGAAGGGGGGGGGAGCTACGAGCAGTACTTC.